The clone carrying this T cell receptor (beta chain) was counted a few times. The sample comes from a study of blood T cell repertoires in COVID-19. Turning to the study itself: The origin of the acute and convalescent COVID-19 samples was the United States, Italy and Spain. Sources were T cells, B-cell-depleted T cells, or PBMCs; the material itself was cDNA or gDNA.

Source study methods: Scientists estimated how many nucleated cells there were by amplifying reference gene primers. The protocol was immunoSEQ multiplex PCR, while the TCRdb copy is restricted to in-frame clones and leaves out a portion. V and J calls and clone size follow that table, whereas D and trimming were derived from the DNA. The sample carries roughly 180,000 clones, approximately 80% recorded once. The V segment lost 5 bases and the J segment 1 base; nucleotides outside the gene matches: 9. This CDR3 region has 16 residues. From germline, CDR1 is SGHNT and CDR2 YYREEE (reference sequence).

The J gene is TRBJ2-4, the V gene TRBV5-4, with 7 bases that match TRBD2. Source material: peripheral blood. The source is a human donor in a cohort sampled during active COVID-19. CDR3: CASSSLSGDAKNIQYF. In DNA form, the CDR3 reads TGTGCCAGCAGTTCCCTCAGCGGGGATGCCAAAAACATTCAGTACTTC.